The next 8 T cell receptor beta chains were all read from a single sample in a study of T cells after yellow fever vaccination. One entry per CDR3 protein results from TCRdb running MiXCR on the 5' RACE reads. This table has 450,000 to 550,000 distinct CDR3 sequences, roughly a fifth appearing once. Sample: PBMCs, taken about 21 days after the first yellow fever vaccination. These receptors were collected from a man aged 18 to 29 who received the YFV17D yellow fever vaccine.

The V and J genes are TRBV21-1 and TRBJ1-1; the table's D call, TRBD1, has no DNA check behind it. TRBV21-1 has pseudogene status. The CDR3 runs to 15 residues. CDR3 amino acids: CVTKGGGAEGTEAFF. The CDR3 DNA reads TGTGTCACGAAGGGAGGAGGGGCGGAGGGGACTGAAGCTTTCTTT.

The sample holds one count of this clonotype. The gene calls are TRBV7-9 and TRBJ1-1, with 8 bases lining up with TRBD1. From germline, CDR1 is SEHNR and CDR2 FQNEAQ (reference sequence). The CDR3 is made up of 15 amino acids. V lost 6 bases and J lost 7; bases outside the gene matches: 13. Here the CDR3 reads CASSQIGQGGVEAFF. CDR3 bases: TGTGCCAGCAGTCAAATCGGACAGGGAGGGGTTGAAGCTTTCTTT.

In its sample, this clonotype was seen many times. J is TRBJ2-4 and V is TRBV27; D gene ambiguous. Germline V lookup: CDR1 MNHEY, CDR2 SMNVEV (reference sequence). The ends were cut back, 4 bases at V and 0 bases at J, with 13 bases in the middle. There are 16 residues in the CDR3. The CDR3 nucleotides are TGTGCCAGCAGTTCCCTAATTAAGGTAGCCAAAAACATTCAGTACTTC. It encodes CASSSLIKVAKNIQYF.

This clonotype was seen only a few times. The chain couples TRBV24-1 to TRBJ2-5; 12 positions match TRBD2. The V gene's germline CDR1 is KGHDR and CDR2 SFDVKD. The junction had 10 bases not matched to a gene; V was cut back by 4 bases and J by 5 bases. The CDR3 totals 17 residues. In DNA form, the CDR3 reads TGTGCCACCAGTGAAGGACTAGCGGGGTCAAGAGGGGAGACCCAGTACTTC. It codes for CATSEGLAGSRGETQYF.

V and J are TRBV14 and TRBJ2-5; D possibly corresponds to TRBD1 (6 bases). The CDR3 is made up of 16 amino acids. V gave up 0 bases and J gave up 1 base, with 12 bases separating them. CDR1 is SGHDN and CDR2 is FVKESK in the germline V gene. This CDR3 is CASSQDRQESQETQYF. CDR3 nucleotide sequence: TGTGCCAGCAGCCAAGATCGACAGGAAAGCCAAGAGACCCAGTACTTC.

CDR3 sequence reads: CASSYRGIETDTQYF. CDR3 bases: TGTGCCAGCAGCTACAGGGGTATTGAGACAGATACGCAGTATTTT. The rearrangement uses TRBV27 and TRBJ2-3, with 7 nucleotides matching TRBD1. Germline values: CDR1 MNHEY, CDR2 SMNVEV (reference sequence). V lost 6 bases and J lost 3; bases outside the gene matches: 9. The CDR3 totals 15 residues.

This clonotype was counted only a few times. The chain links TRBV28 to TRBJ2-1; tentatively, D is TRBD2 (5 bases). Germline loops: CDR1 MDHEN, CDR2 SYDVKM. CDR3 length equals 14 residues. Between the trimmed V and J ends, which lost 3 bases and 3 bases, there was a span of 9 bases. CDR3 loop: CASSFSLGYNEQFF. DNA for the CDR3: TGTGCCAGCAGTTTCTCACTAGGCTACAATGAGCAGTTCTTC.

The chain joins TRBV4-1 to TRBJ2-7; 10 bases are shared with TRBD2. There are 16 residues in the CDR3. Trimming took 2 bases from V and 0 from J; bases not matched to a gene: 4. CDR1 and CDR2 (germline): MGHRA, YSYEKL. In nucleotides, the CDR3 is TGCGCCAGCAGCCAACAGCTAGCGGGGGACTCCTACGAGCAGTACTTC. Protein product: CASSQQLAGDSYEQYF.